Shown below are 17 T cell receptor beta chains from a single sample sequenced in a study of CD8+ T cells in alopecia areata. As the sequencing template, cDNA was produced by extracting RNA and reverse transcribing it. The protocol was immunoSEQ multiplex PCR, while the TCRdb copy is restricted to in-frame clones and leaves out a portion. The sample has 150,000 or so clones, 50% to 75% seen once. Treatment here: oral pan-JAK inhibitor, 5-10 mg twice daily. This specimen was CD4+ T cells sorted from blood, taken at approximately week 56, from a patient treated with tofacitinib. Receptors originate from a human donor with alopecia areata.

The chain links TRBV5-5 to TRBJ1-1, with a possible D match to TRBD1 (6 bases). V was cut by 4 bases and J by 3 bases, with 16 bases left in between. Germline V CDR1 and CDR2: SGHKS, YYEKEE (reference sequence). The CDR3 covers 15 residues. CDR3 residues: CASSHRAGEDTEAFF. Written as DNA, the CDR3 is TGTGCCAGCAGCCATAGGGCAGGGGAGGACACTGAAGCTTTCTTT.

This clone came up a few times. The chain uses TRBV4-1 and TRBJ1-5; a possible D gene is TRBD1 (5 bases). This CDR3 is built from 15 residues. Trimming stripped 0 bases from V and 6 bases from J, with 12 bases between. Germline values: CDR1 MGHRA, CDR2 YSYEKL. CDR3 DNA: TGCGCCAGCAGCCAAGATAGCGGGGCGGGTCAGCCCCAGCATTTT. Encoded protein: CASSQDSGAGQPQHF.

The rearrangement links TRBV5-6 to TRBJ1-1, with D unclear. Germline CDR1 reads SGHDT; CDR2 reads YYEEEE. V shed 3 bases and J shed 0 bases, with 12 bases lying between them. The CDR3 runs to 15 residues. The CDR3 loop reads CASSSLVQMNTEAFF. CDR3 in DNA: TGTGCCAGCAGCTCCTTAGTCCAGATGAACACTGAAGCTTTCTTT.

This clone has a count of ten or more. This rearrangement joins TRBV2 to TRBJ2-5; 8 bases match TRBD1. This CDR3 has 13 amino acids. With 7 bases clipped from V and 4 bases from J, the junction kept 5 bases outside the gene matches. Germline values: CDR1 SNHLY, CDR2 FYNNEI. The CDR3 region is CASNRDRGETQYF. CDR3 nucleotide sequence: TGTGCCAGCAATAGAGACAGGGGAGAGACCCAGTACTTC.

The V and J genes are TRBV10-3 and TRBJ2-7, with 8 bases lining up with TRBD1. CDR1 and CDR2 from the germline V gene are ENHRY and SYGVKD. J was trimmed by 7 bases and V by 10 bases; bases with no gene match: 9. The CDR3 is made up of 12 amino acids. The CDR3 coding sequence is TGTGCCACTGGCCAGGGGGCTGGGGAGCAGTACTTC. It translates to CATGQGAGEQYF.

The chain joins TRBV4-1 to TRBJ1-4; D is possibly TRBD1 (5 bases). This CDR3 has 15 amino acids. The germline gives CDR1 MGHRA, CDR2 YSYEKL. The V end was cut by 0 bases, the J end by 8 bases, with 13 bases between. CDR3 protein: CASSQDLGAREKLFF. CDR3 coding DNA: TGCGCCAGCAGCCAAGATCTAGGGGCCCGGGAAAAACTGTTTTTT.

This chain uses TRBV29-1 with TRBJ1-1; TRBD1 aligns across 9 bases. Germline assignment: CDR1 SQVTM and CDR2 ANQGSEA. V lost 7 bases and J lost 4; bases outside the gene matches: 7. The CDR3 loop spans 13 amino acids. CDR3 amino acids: CSATGGLGTEAFF. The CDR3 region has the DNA TGCAGCGCAACAGGGGGCTTGGGCACTGAAGCTTTCTTT.

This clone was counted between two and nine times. CDR3 amino acids: CASSRQGGQPQHF. For the CDR3, the DNA is TGTGCCAGCAGCCGACAGGGAGGCCAGCCCCAGCATTTT. The chain employs TRBV7-8 and TRBJ1-5, with TRBD1 identical over 7 bases. The CDR3 is 13 residues long. V shed 5 bases and J 7 bases; nucleotides not matched to a gene: 5. Germline lookup yields CDR1 SGHVS and CDR2 FQNEAQ.

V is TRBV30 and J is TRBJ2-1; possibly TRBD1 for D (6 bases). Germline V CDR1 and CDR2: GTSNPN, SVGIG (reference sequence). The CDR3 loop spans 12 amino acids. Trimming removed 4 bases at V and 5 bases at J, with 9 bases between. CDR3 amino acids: CAWIRGNNEQFF. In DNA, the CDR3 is TGTGCCTGGATAAGGGGGAACAATGAGCAGTTCTTC.

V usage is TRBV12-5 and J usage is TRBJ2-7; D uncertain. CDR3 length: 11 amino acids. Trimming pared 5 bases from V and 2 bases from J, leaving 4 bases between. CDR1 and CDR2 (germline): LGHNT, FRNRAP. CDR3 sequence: CASGITYEQYF. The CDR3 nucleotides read TGTGCTAGTGGTATTACCTACGAGCAGTACTTC.

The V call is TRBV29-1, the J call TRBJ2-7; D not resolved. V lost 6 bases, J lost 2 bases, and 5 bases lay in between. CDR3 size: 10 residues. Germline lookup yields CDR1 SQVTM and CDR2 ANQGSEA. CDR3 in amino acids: CSVGTYEQYF. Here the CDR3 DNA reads TGCAGCGTGGGAACCTACGAGCAGTACTTC.

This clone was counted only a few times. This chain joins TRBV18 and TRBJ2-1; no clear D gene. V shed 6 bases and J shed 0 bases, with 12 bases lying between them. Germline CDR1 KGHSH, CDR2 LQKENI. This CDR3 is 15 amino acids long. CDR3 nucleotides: TGTGCCAGCTCTCCCAGGTTAAGCTCCTACAATGAGCAGTTCTTC. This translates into CASSPRLSSYNEQFF.

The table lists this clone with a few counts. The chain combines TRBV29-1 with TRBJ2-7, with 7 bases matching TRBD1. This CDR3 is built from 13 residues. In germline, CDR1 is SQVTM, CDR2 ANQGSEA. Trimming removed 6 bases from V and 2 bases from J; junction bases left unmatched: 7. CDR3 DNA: TGCAGCGTGAGGGGACAGTATACCTACGAGCAGTACTTC. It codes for CSVRGQYTYEQYF.

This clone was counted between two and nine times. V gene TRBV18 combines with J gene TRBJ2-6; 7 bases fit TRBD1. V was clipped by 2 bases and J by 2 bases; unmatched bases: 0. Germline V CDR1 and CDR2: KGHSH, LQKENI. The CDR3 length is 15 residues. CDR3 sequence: CASSPDRAGANVLTF. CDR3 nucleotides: TGTGCCAGCTCACCAGACAGGGCTGGGGCCAACGTCCTGACTTTC.

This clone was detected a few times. CDR3 region: CASSRAGGRTDTQYF. In DNA form, the CDR3 reads TGTGCCAGCAGTCGAGCGGGGGGCCGAACAGATACGCAGTATTTT. The chain carries TRBV6-6 and TRBJ2-3; the match to TRBD2 covers 9 bases. Germline lookup yields CDR1 MNHNY and CDR2 SVGAGI (reference sequence). V dropped 5 bases and J dropped 3; count of bases not matched to a gene: 6. The CDR3 contains 15 residues.

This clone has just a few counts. The CDR3 DNA sequence: TGTGCCAGCAGCGGGGAGTACGAGCAGTACTTC. Amino acid sequence: CASSGEYEQYF. J is TRBJ2-7 and V is TRBV2, with D possibly being TRBD2 (5 bases). The V gene lost 6 bases and the J gene lost 4 bases, with 7 bases spanning the gap. CDR3 length: 11 amino acids. CDR1 SNHLY and CDR2 FYNNEI come from the germline V gene.

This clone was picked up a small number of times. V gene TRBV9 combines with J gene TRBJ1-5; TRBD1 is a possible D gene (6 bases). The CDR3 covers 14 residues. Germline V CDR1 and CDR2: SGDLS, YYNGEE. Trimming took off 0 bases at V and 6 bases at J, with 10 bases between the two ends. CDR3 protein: CASSVGGPGQPQHF. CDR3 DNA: TGTGCCAGCAGCGTAGGGGGGCCCGGTCAGCCCCAGCATTTT.